The T cell receptor (beta chain) described here comes from a study of T-cell memory formation after mild COVID-19. Turning to the study itself: Largely donor-specific TCR clusters were found.

Germline lookup yields CDR1 SGHRS and CDR2 YFSETQ. Trimming cost V 0 bases and J 1 base, with 8 bases left between them. The CDR3 has 14 amino acids. TCRdb independently ran MiXCR on the 5' RACE reads; one entry per CDR3 protein. The data show under 350,000 distinct CDR3 sequences, around 16% seen once. Material: PBMCs or a T cell subset sorted from them (not recorded which). The chain carries TRBV5-1 and TRBJ2-7; the D is unclear. This TCR was recovered from a man younger than 30 who had mild COVID-19 (a few samples of this study predate the infection). Cell type and time point are not known. The CDR3 nucleotides read TGCGCCAGCAGCTTGGAGCCGGAGTCCTACGAGCAGTACTTC. This translates into CASSLEPESYEQYF.